Included here is one T cell receptor (beta chain) sequence, with context. What it binds is unknown. The data are from a study of OX40 agonist ivuxolimab in advanced cancers. Clones were read by immunoSEQ multiplex PCR, and TCRdb kept only the in-frame ones, dropping some. There are 65,000 to 90,000 clones in the sample; approximately 90% occur only once, and 0.4% to 0.55% lies in the top ten. Germline CDR1 and CDR2: SGDLS and YYNGEE. The ends lost 4 bases at V and 7 bases at J; junction bases unmatched: 5. The CDR3 is 13 amino acids. Points from the study as a whole: CD8+ T cells averaged more expanded clones than CD4+.

This sequence originates from an adult with an advanced solid tumor such as melanoma, head and neck, liver or kidney cancer. This sample comprised CD4+ or CD8+ T cells sorted from blood, obtained in a trial of the OX40 agonist ivuxolimab. The rearrangement joins TRBV9 to TRBJ2-1, with 7 bases matching TRBD2. In DNA, the CDR3 is TGTGCCAGCAGCATAGGGACTAATAATGAGCAGTTCTTC. Residues: CASSIGTNNEQFF.